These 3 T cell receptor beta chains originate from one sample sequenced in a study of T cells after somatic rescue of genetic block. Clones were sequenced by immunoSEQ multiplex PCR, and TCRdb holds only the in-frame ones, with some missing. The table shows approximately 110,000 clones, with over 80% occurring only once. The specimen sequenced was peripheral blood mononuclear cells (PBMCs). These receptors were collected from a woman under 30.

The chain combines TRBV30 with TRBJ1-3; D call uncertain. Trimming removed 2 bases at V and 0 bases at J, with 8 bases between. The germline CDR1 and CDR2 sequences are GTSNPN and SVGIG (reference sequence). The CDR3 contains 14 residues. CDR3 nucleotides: TGTGCCTGGAGTAAGGAGAGCTCTGGAAACACCATATATTTT. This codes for CAWSKESSGNTIYF.

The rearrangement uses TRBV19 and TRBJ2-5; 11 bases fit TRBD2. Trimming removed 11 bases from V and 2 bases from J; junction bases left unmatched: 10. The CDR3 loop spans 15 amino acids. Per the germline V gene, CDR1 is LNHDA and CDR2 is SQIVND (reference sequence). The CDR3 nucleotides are TGTGCCTCCTCGACTAGCGGGGATACACAAGAGACCCAGTACTTC. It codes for CASSTSGDTQETQYF.

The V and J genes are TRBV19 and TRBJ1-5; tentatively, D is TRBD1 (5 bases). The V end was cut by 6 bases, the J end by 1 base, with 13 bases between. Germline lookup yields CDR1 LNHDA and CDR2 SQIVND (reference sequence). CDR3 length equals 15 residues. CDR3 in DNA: TGTGCCAGTAGCCAATTCCGGGACAGCAATCAGCCCCAGCATTTT. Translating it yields CASSQFRDSNQPQHF. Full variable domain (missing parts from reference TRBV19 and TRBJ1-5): DGGITQSPKYLFRKEGQNVTLSCEQNLNHDAMYWYRQDPGQGLRLIYYSQIVNDFQKGDIAEGYSVSREKKESFPLTVTSAQKNPTAFYLCASSQFRDSNQPQHFGDGTRLSIL.